Listed here are 3 T cell receptor beta chains from one sample, sequenced in a study. TCRdb reanalysed the RT-PCR reads using MiXCR and keeps one entry per CDR3 protein. The sample records about 700,000 distinct CDR3 sequences, 14% being singletons. The sequencing sample was made of memory CD4+ T cells from blood. These receptors were obtained from a female donor in good health, serving as a healthy control.

This chain links TRBV20-1 with TRBJ1-3, with TRBD1 identical over 9 bases. V trimming: 7 bases; J trimming: 4 bases; junction bases outside the gene matches: 5. CDR3 size: 13 residues. The V gene's germline CDR1 is DFQATT and CDR2 SNEGSKA (reference sequence). The CDR3 sequence: CSVGTGFGNTIYF. Written as DNA, the CDR3 is TGCAGTGTTGGGACAGGGTTCGGAAACACCATATATTTT.

This clonotype came up many times. The chain joins TRBV20-1 to TRBJ1-1, with D possibly being TRBD1 (5 bases). This CDR3 is built from 15 residues. V was shortened by 2 bases and J by 4 bases, with 17 bases between the two germline ends. The germline V gene encodes CDR1 DFQATT and CDR2 SNEGSKA (reference sequence). The CDR3: CSARHHISGTTEAFF. The CDR3 coding sequence is TGCAGTGCTAGACACCACATATCGGGGACCACTGAAGCTTTCTTT.

This chain links TRBV12-3 or TRBV12-4 with TRBJ2-3, with 8 bases fitting TRBD2. There are 19 residues in the CDR3. Trimming at V came to 3 bases and at J to 10 bases, leaving 24 bases not matched to a gene. The CDR3 spells CASSFGVAGGNLARNPQYF. The CDR3, as DNA: TGTGCCAGCAGTTTCGGCGTGGCGGGGGGAAACCTAGCCCGAAATCCGCAGTATTTT.